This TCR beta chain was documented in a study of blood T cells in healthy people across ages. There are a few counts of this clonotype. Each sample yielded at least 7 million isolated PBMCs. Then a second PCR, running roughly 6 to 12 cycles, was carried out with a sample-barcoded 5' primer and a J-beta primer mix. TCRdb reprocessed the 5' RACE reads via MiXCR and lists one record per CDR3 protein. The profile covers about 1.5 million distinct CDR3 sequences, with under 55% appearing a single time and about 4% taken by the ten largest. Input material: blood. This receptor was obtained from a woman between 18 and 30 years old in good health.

The CDR3 DNA reads TGTGCCAGCAGCCCACGACTGGAGTCACCCCTCCACTTT. Translating gives CASSPRLESPLHF. The rearrangement links TRBV9 to TRBJ1-6; D is unresolved. V gave up 4 bases and J gave up 10 bases, with 12 bases separating them. The CDR3 loop spans 13 amino acids. Germline CDR1 reads SGDLS; CDR2 reads YYNGEE.